One sample yielded the 27 T cell receptor beta chains listed below, sequenced in a study of OX40 agonist ivuxolimab in advanced cancers. Libraries were prepared by immunoSEQ multiplex PCR; TCRdb keeps only in-frame clonotypes and omits some of them. The sample gives 70,000 to 95,000 clones, 80% to 90% of which show up once; approximately 2% is in the top ten. The sequenced sample was CD4+ or CD8+ T cells sorted from blood, obtained in a trial of the OX40 agonist ivuxolimab. The receptors were gathered from an adult with an advanced solid tumor such as melanoma, head and neck, liver or kidney cancer.

The V call is TRBV28, the J call TRBJ1-1; the D gene is possibly TRBD1 (5 bases). There are 14 residues in the CDR3. V was trimmed by 3 bases and J by 4 bases, leaving 12 bases between them. Germline V gene lookup returns CDR1 MDHEN and CDR2 SYDVKM. Written as DNA, the CDR3 is TGTGCCAGCAGTTTTTGGGGGTTAGGCACTGAAGCTTTCTTT. Residues: CASSFWGLGTEAFF. Based on the CDR3 plus reference TRBV28 and TRBJ1-1, the full variable domain is DVKVTQSSRYLVKRTGEKVFLECVQDMDHENMFWYRQDPGLGLRLIYFSYDVKMKEKGDIPEGYSVSREKKERFSLILESASTNQTSMYLCASSFWGLGTEAFFGQGTRLTVV.

The rearrangement joins TRBV7-3 to TRBJ1-3; D gene ambiguous. The germline V gene encodes CDR1 SGHTA and CDR2 FQGTGA. This CDR3 is built from 13 residues. Trimming left V 2 bases short and J 0 bases short, with 2 bases between. The CDR3 reads CASSLSSGNTIYF. The DNA for the CDR3 is TGTGCCAGCAGCTTATCCTCTGGAAACACCATATATTTT. Combining the CDR3 with reference TRBV7-3 and TRBJ1-3 gives the whole variable domain GAGVSQTPSNKVTEKGKYVELRCDPISGHTALYWYRQSLGQGPEFLIYFQGTGAADDSGLPNDRFFAVRPEGSVSTLKIQRTERGDSAVYLCASSLSSGNTIYFGEGSWLTVV.

The chain couples TRBV30 to TRBJ2-1; 9 positions match TRBD2. Germline V gives CDR1 GTSNPN, CDR2 SVGIG (reference sequence). The V gene end was trimmed by 0 bases and the J gene end by 4 bases; junction bases not matched to a gene: 4. The CDR3 extends over 15 amino acids. For the CDR3, the DNA is TGTGCCTGGAGTGTAAAGCTAGCGGGGTACAATGAGCAGTTCTTC. It specifies CAWSVKLAGYNEQFF.

This clone was found a few times. The J gene is TRBJ1-4, the V gene TRBV28; no firm D call. The germline V gene encodes CDR1 MDHEN and CDR2 SYDVKM. The CDR3 sequence is 15 residues long. Trimming shortened V by 4 bases and J by 7 bases, and 16 bases separated the two germline ends. The CDR3 region has the DNA TGTGCCAGCAGTTCTCGAGGGCAAGAGAGTGAAAAACTGTTTTTT. It codes for CASSSRGQESEKLFF.

This clone has a handful of counts. This chain uses TRBV18 with TRBJ2-7; D is uncertain. The CDR3 extends over 15 amino acids. V was trimmed by 6 bases and J by 1 base, leaving 16 bases between them. The germline gives CDR1 KGHSH, CDR2 LQKENI. DNA of the CDR3: TGTGCCAGCTCCTGGGCGGATGGCATGTCCTACGAGCAGTACTTC. The encoded protein is CASSWADGMSYEQYF. Full variable domain (outside the CDR3, taken from reference TRBV18 and TRBJ2-7): NAGVMQNPRHLVRRRGQEARLRCSPMKGHSHVYWYRQLPEEGLKFMVYLQKENIIDESGMPKERFSAEFPKEGPSILRIQQVVRGDSAAYFCASSWADGMSYEQYFGPGTRLTVT.

The rearrangement links TRBV5-1 to TRBJ2-1, with a possible D match to TRBD1 (6 bases). The CDR3 loop spans 13 amino acids. Germline loops: CDR1 SGHRS, CDR2 YFSETQ. The V end lost 0 bases, the J end lost 10 bases, and 11 bases lay between the germline ends. CDR3 sequence reads: CASSLDRVGEQFF. The CDR3 DNA reads as TGCGCCAGCAGCTTGGACAGGGTGGGGGAGCAGTTCTTC.

This clone was counted a single time. The chain couples TRBV11-2 to TRBJ2-1; TRBD1 matches 8 bases. Germline V gene lookup returns CDR1 SGHAT and CDR2 FQNNGV. Trimming cost V 5 bases and J 7 bases; bases outside gene matches: 16. CDR3 length equals 17 residues. CDR3 region: CASSQGVGRQGANEQFF. The CDR3 bases are TGTGCCAGCAGCCAAGGGGTGGGGCGGCAGGGGGCGAATGAGCAGTTCTTC.

This chain connects TRBV9 to TRBJ2-7, with no clear D. The CDR3 consists of 15 residues. Trimming stripped 0 bases from V and 0 bases from J, with 10 bases between. The V gene's germline CDR1 is SGDLS and CDR2 YYNGEE. The CDR3 region has the DNA TGTGCCAGCAGCGTAGAAGGAGTGAGCTCCTACGAGCAGTACTTC. Amino acids: CASSVEGVSSYEQYF.

The chain combines TRBV5-3 with TRBJ2-1; D not certain. TRBV5-3 is identified as an open reading frame with a role that is uncertain. The CDR3 totals 13 residues. V was trimmed by 0 bases and J by 9 bases, leaving 10 bases between them. CDR3 amino acids: CARSLAVKSEQFF. CDR3 bases: TGTGCCAGAAGCTTGGCAGTTAAGTCTGAGCAGTTCTTC.

This chain uses TRBV7-9 with TRBJ2-1; a weak D match, TRBD1 (6 bases). V lost 4 bases and J lost 4, with 11 bases in between. CDR3 length: 14 residues. CDR1 is SEHNR, CDR2 FQNEAQ, per germline (reference sequence). The CDR3 DNA sequence: TGTGCCAGCAGCTCCAGGGGCAGGTACAATGAGCAGTTCTTC. It codes for CASSSRGRYNEQFF.

This rearrangement joins TRBV7-2 to TRBJ1-5; D might be TRBD1 (5 bases). CDR1 SGHTA and CDR2 FQGNSA come from the germline V gene. The length of the CDR3 is 16 residues. V was pared by 1 base and J by 1 base, with 11 bases between. The CDR3 protein is CASSLGEAGSNQPQHF. In nucleotides, the CDR3 is TGTGCCAGCAGCTTAGGAGAGGCAGGGAGCAATCAGCCCCAGCATTTT.

This clone was observed a handful of times. The CDR3 DNA is TGTGCCAGCAGCTTAAAGAGAACCACAGATACGCAGTATTTT. Protein: CASSLKRTTDTQYF. This chain uses TRBV7-8 with TRBJ2-3; D ambiguous. CDR3 size: 14 residues. Trimming stripped 2 bases from V and 2 bases from J, with 8 bases between. The germline V gene has CDR1 SGHVS and CDR2 FQNEAQ.

This clone was counted once. The genes are TRBV7-2 and TRBJ2-5, with D perhaps matching TRBD1 or TRBD2 (5 bases each). The CDR3 spans 14 residues. Trimming removed 3 bases at V and 6 bases at J, with 14 bases between. Looked up from germline, CDR1 is SGHTA and CDR2 is FQGNSA. The CDR3 nucleotides are TGTGCCAGCAGCTTTGACTACCAGGGAAAGACCCAGTACTTC. This codes for CASSFDYQGKTQYF.

The V call is TRBV11-2, the J call TRBJ1-1; D not certain. Trimming pared 5 bases from V and 0 bases from J, leaving 4 bases between. From germline, CDR1 is SGHAT and CDR2 FQNNGV. The length of the CDR3 is 12 residues. CDR3 amino acids: CASSRMNTEAFF. In nucleotides, the CDR3 is TGTGCCAGCAGCCGAATGAACACTGAAGCTTTCTTT.

V and J are TRBV13 and TRBJ1-5; 7 bases are a match to TRBD1. Germline V lookup: CDR1 PRHDT, CDR2 FYEKMQ (reference sequence). The V and J ends lost 5 bases and 7 bases, in that order; junction bases with no gene match: 5. This CDR3 contains 13 residues. CDR3 nucleotides: TGTGCCAGCAGCGTAGACAGGGACCAGCCCCAGCATTTT. Residues: CASSVDRDQPQHF.

The chain couples TRBV5-1 to TRBJ1-4; TRBD1 is a possible D gene (5 bases). Per germline, CDR1 SGHRS and CDR2 YFSETQ. V was cut by 0 bases and J by 8 bases, with 11 bases left in between. The CDR3 is made up of 14 amino acids. The DNA for the CDR3 is TGCGCCAGCAGCTTGGGCGGGGCGGAGGAAAAACTGTTTTTT. It is translated as CASSLGGAEEKLFF.

This chain connects TRBV7-2 to TRBJ1-3; D not resolved. The V end was cut by 1 base, the J end by 0 bases, with 7 bases between. The germline V gene has CDR1 SGHTA and CDR2 FQGNSA. There are 15 residues in the CDR3. The CDR3 is CASSLDSRSGNTIYF. The CDR3 DNA is TGTGCCAGCAGCTTAGACAGCCGCTCTGGAAACACCATATATTTT. Together with reference TRBV7-2 and TRBJ1-3, the CDR3 gives the full variable domain: GAGVSQSPSNKVTEKGKDVELRCDPISGHTALYWYRQSLGQGLEFLIYFQGNSAPDKSGLPSDRFSAERTGGSVSTLTIQRTQQEDSAVYLCASSLDSRSGNTIYFGEGSWLTVV.

The J gene is TRBJ1-1, the V gene TRBV19; D remains unclear. Trimming pared 7 bases from V and 1 base from J, leaving 10 bases between. Germline assignment: CDR1 LNHDA and CDR2 SQIVND (reference sequence). The CDR3 runs to 13 residues. Written as DNA, the CDR3 is TGTGCCAGTAAATCAAGAGCGAACACTGAAGCTTTCTTT. Translating it yields CASKSRANTEAFF.

The genes are TRBV6-6 and TRBJ2-5; no firm D call. CDR1 MNHNY and CDR2 SVGAGI come from the germline V gene (reference sequence). There are 12 residues in the CDR3. V was shortened by 2 bases and J by 4 bases, with 5 bases between the two germline ends. Here the CDR3 reads CASSYPLETQYF. For the CDR3, the DNA is TGTGCCAGCAGTTACCCGCTAGAGACCCAGTACTTC.

The chain carries TRBV5-1 and TRBJ1-4; D is uncertain. V was shortened by 2 bases and J by 4 bases, with 9 bases between the two germline ends. CDR3 length: 14 amino acids. Germline lookup yields CDR1 SGHRS and CDR2 YFSETQ. The CDR3 DNA sequence: TGCGCCAGCAGCTTACGTGGGGATAATGAAAAACTGTTTTTT. Translation gives CASSLRGDNEKLFF.

This rearrangement joins TRBV10-3 to TRBJ1-1, with D possibly being TRBD1 (6 bases). The V end was cut by 0 bases, the J end by 2 bases, with 19 bases between. There are 18 residues in the CDR3. Germline V lookup: CDR1 ENHRY, CDR2 SYGVKD. The CDR3 region is CAISESSSVGGSNTEAFF. As DNA, the CDR3 is TGTGCCATCAGTGAGTCGTCCTCCGTCGGGGGCAGTAACACTGAAGCTTTCTTT.

The V call is TRBV7-3, the J call TRBJ2-6; no definite D call. Trimming shortened V by 5 bases and J by 0 bases, and 5 bases separated the two germline ends. Germline values: CDR1 SGHTA, CDR2 FQGTGA. There are 14 residues in the CDR3. CDR3 loop: CASSQSSGANVLTF. CDR3 bases: TGTGCCAGCAGCCAATCCTCTGGGGCCAACGTCCTGACTTTC.

The rearrangement uses TRBV19 and TRBJ1-1, with 9 bases identical to TRBD1. V gave up 4 bases and J gave up 5 bases; unmatched junction bases: 5. From germline, CDR1 is LNHDA and CDR2 SQIVND (reference sequence). The CDR3 contains 14 residues. The CDR3 is CASSRDRVGTEAFF. The CDR3 coding sequence is TGTGCCAGTAGTAGGGACAGGGTGGGGACTGAAGCTTTCTTT.

J is TRBJ1-1 and V is TRBV9; tentatively, D is TRBD1 (6 bases). Looked up from germline, CDR1 is SGDLS and CDR2 is YYNGEE. The V and J ends lost 4 bases and 7 bases respectively, with 20 bases between them. This CDR3 is 15 amino acids long. CDR3 residues: CASSPGQNKDGEAFF. The CDR3 coding sequence is TGTGCCAGCAGCCCTGGACAGAATAAGGATGGTGAAGCTTTCTTT.

V is TRBV7-2 and J is TRBJ2-5; no clear D gene. Germline CDR1 is SGHTA and CDR2 is FQGNSA. The CDR3 has 13 amino acids. Trimming removed 2 bases from V and 2 bases from J, with 6 bases in between. DNA of the CDR3: TGTGCCAGCAGCTTAACTAATCAAGAGACCCAGTACTTC. Translating it yields CASSLTNQETQYF.

The rearrangement uses TRBV7-3 and TRBJ1-5; weak D call: TRBD1 (5 bases). V lost 1 base and J 7 bases, leaving 8 bases between the germline ends. The CDR3 spans 13 residues. CDR1 and CDR2 from the germline V gene are SGHTA and FQGTGA. CDR3 nucleotides: TGTGCCAGCAGCTTAAATGGGGGACAGCCCCAGCATTTT. Translating gives CASSLNGGQPQHF.

The gene calls are TRBV18 and TRBJ2-5; 7 bases map to TRBD1. CDR3 length: 13 amino acids. V trimming: 5 bases; J trimming: 4 bases; junction bases outside the gene matches: 4. CDR1 KGHSH and CDR2 LQKENI come from the germline V gene. CDR3 DNA sequence: TGTGCCAGCTCAGGGGACAGTGGAGAGACCCAGTACTTC. Residues: CASSGDSGETQYF. The complete variable domain, with remaining parts taken from reference TRBV18 and TRBJ2-5, reads NAGVMQNPRHLVRRRGQEARLRCSPMKGHSHVYWYRQLPEEGLKFMVYLQKENIIDESGMPKERFSAEFPKEGPSILRIQQVVRGDSAAYFCASSGDSGETQYFGPGTRLLVL.